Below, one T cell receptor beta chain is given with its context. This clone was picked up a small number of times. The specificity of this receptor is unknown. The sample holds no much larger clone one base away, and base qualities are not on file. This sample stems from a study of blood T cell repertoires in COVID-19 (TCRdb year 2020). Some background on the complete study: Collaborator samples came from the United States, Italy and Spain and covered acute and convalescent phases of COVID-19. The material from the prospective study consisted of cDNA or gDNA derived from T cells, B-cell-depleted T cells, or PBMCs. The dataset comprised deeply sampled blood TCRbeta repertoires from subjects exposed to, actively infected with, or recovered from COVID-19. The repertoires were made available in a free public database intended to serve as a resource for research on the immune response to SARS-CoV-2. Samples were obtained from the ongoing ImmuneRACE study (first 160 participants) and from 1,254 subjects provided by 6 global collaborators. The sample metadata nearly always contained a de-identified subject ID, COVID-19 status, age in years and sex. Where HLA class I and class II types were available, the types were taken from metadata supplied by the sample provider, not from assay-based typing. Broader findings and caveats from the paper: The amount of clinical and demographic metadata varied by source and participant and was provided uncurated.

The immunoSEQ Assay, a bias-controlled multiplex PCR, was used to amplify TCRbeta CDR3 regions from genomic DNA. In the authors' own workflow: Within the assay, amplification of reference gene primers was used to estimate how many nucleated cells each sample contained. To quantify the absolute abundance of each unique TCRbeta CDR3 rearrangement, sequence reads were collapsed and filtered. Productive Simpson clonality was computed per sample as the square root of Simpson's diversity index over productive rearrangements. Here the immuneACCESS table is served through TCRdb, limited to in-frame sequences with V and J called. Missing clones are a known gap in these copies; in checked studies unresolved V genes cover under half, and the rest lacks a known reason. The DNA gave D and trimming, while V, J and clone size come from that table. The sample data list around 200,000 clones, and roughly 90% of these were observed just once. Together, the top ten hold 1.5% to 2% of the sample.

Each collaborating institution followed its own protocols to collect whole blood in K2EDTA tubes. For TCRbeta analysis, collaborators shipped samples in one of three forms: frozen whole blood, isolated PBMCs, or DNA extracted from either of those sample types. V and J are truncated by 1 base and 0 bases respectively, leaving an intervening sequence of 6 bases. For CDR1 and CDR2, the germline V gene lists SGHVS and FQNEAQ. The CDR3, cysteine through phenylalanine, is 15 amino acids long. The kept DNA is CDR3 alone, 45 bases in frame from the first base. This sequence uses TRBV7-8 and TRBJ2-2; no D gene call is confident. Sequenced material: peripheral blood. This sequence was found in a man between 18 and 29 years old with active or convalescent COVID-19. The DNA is TGTGCCAGCAGCTTAGACACCCCGAACACCGGGGAGCTGTTTTTT. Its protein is CASSLDTPNTGELFF. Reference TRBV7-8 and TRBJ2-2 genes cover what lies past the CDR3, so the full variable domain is GAGVSQSPRYKVAKRGQDVALRCDPISGHVSLFWYQQALGQGPEFLTYFQNEAQLDKSGLPSDRFFAERPEGSVSTLKIQRTQQEDSAVYLCASSLDTPNTGELFFGEGSRLTVL.